A single TCR beta chain is shown here with its context. A read error may account for a junction end that differs from germline. The data belong to a study of blood T cells in healthy people across ages. Through a sample-barcoded 5' primer and a J-beta primer mix, a second PCR was run for about 6 to 11 cycles. TCRdb re-derived calls from the 5' RACE reads in MiXCR, one entry per CDR3 protein. The sample has fewer than 1,200,000 distinct CDR3 sequences; approximately 25% are singletons. Looked up from germline, CDR1 is SSHAT and CDR2 is FNYEAQ (reference sequence). The CDR3 covers 16 residues. These data were likewise used in another study, on T cells of mothers and their children. In that study: Thymic selection molds TCR recombination output in much the same way for related pairs as for unrelated pairs.

V and J are TRBV7-7 and TRBJ2-1; D is unresolved. This receptor was identified in a girl aged 2-10 years in good health. The specimen was blood. The CDR3 loop reads CASSPGSGRTYNEQFF. The CDR3 DNA reads TGTGCTAGCAGCCCCGGCTCAGGACGGACCTACAATGAGCAGTTCTTC.